Presented here are 20 T cell receptor beta chains from one specimen sequenced in a study of cytomegalovirus exposure and HLA in healthy donors. Produced via immunoSEQ multiplex PCR; TCRdb's table is partial and in-frame only. Among 150,000 to 170,000 clones listed, 86% were seen once. Sequences were obtained from PBMCs. The receptors shown here come from a human donor in good health.

This clone has only one observation. The chain couples TRBV10-3 to TRBJ2-5; the D gene is possibly TRBD2 (6 bases). This CDR3 spans 15 amino acids. CDR1 and CDR2 from the germline V gene are ENHRY and SYGVKD. Trimming cost V 8 bases and J 5 bases, with 21 bases left between them. CDR3 residues: CAIGRKGGFGETQYF. The CDR3 coding sequence is TGTGCCATCGGTAGGAAGGGAGGATTCGGGGAGACCCAGTACTTC.

The rearrangement links TRBV28 to TRBJ2-1; 7 bases map to TRBD2. Unmatched junction bases numbered 12, after V lost 10 bases and J lost 0 bases. This CDR3 has 16 residues. The V gene's germline CDR1 is MDHEN and CDR2 SYDVKM. The CDR3 loop reads CATDGLEGVSYNEQFF. As DNA, the CDR3 is TGTGCCACCGACGGACTAGAGGGTGTCTCCTACAATGAGCAGTTCTTC. The full variable domain, in which reference TRBV28 and TRBJ2-1 provide the parts outside the CDR3, is DVKVTQSSRYLVKRTGEKVFLECVQDMDHENMFWYRQDPGLGLRLIYFSYDVKMKEKGDIPEGYSVSREKKERFSLILESASTNQTSMYLCATDGLEGVSYNEQFFGPGTRLTVL.

This chain uses TRBV7-6 with TRBJ2-7; D is perhaps TRBD1 (6 bases). CDR3 length: 16 residues. Trimming removed 2 bases from V and 1 base from J, with 15 bases in between. The V gene's germline CDR1 is SGHVS and CDR2 FNYEAQ. CDR3 nucleotide sequence: TGTGCCAGCAGCTTAACGGCGACAAGGGGGTCCTACGAGCAGTACTTC. Translating it yields CASSLTATRGSYEQYF. The full variable domain, its missing parts supplied by reference TRBV7-6 and TRBJ2-7, is GAGVSQSPRYKVTKRGQDVALRCDPISGHVSLYWYRQALGQGPEFLTYFNYEAQQDKSGLPNDRFSAERPEGSISTLTIQRTEQRDSAMYRCASSLTATRGSYEQYFGPGTRLTVT.

The V call is TRBV27, the J call TRBJ1-2; D possibly corresponds to TRBD1 (6 bases). The CDR3 has 14 residues. The V end was cut by 3 bases, the J end by 3 bases, with 11 bases between. Per the germline V gene, CDR1 is MNHEY and CDR2 is SMNVEV (reference sequence). The CDR3 loop is CASSFVPGDYGYTF. DNA for the CDR3: TGTGCCAGCAGTTTCGTTCCAGGGGACTATGGCTACACCTTC.

As concerns this clone: Other DNA sequences in this specimen translate into the identical CDR3. V is TRBV5-1 and J is TRBJ1-1, with 12 bases identical to TRBD1. The CDR3 is 15 residues long. The junction had 5 bases not matched to a gene; V was cut back by 3 bases and J by 5 bases. The germline V gene has CDR1 SGHRS and CDR2 YFSETQ. The CDR3 sequence is CASSSGTGGNTEAFF. As DNA, the CDR3 is TGCGCCAGCAGCTCCGGGACAGGGGGCAATACTGAAGCTTTCTTT.

The count of this clone is one. As DNA, the CDR3 is TGCAGCGCCGAAACTTCCGGGACAGGGCATGAAAAACTGTTTTTT. Translating gives CSAETSGTGHEKLFF. The rearrangement links TRBV29-1 to TRBJ1-4; TRBD1 matches 9 bases. Germline CDR1 is SQVTM and CDR2 is ANQGSEA. The CDR3 runs to 15 residues. V dropped 7 bases and J dropped 6; count of bases not matched to a gene: 12.

The genes are TRBV4-1 and TRBJ1-1; a possible D gene is TRBD1 (5 bases). The CDR3 contains 14 residues. Germline CDR1 is MGHRA and CDR2 is YSYEKL. Trimming removed 4 bases at V and 5 bases at J, with 14 bases between. CDR3 in amino acids: CASSPPQGGTEAFF. In nucleotides, the CDR3 is TGCGCCAGCAGCCCTCCCCAGGGAGGGACTGAAGCTTTCTTT.

The J gene is TRBJ1-3, the V gene TRBV30; D is uncertain. V was cut by 3 bases and J by 6 bases, with 6 bases left in between. CDR1 is GTSNPN and CDR2 is SVGIG in the germline V gene (reference sequence). The CDR3 runs to 11 residues. The CDR3 DNA follows: TGTGCCTGGAGCTCAGAAAACACCATATATTTT. Its protein product is CAWSSENTIYF.

The rearrangement links TRBV6-6 to TRBJ2-1; the match to TRBD2 covers 12 bases. The CDR3 sequence is 15 residues long. CDR1 MNHNY and CDR2 SVGAGI come from the germline V gene (reference sequence). Losses at the gene ends were 6 bases for V and 9 bases for J; bases not matched to a gene: 9. The CDR3 sequence is CASSSLAGGSSEQFF. The CDR3 DNA follows: TGTGCCAGCAGCTCCCTAGCGGGAGGGTCGAGTGAGCAGTTCTTC.

J is TRBJ2-7 and V is TRBV12-5; TRBD2 might be the D (5 bases). CDR3 length: 14 residues. Germline CDR1 and CDR2: LGHNT and FRNRAP. V lost 1 base to trimming and J lost 4 bases, with 11 bases between them. CDR3 sequence reads: CASGLEGGRYEQYF. The CDR3 coding sequence is TGTGCTAGTGGTTTGGAAGGAGGTCGGTACGAGCAGTACTTC.

The rearrangement links TRBV28 to TRBJ2-2; 13 bases are shared with TRBD2. The V segment lost 5 bases and the J segment 0 bases; nucleotides outside the gene matches: 9. Germline V gene sequence: CDR1 MDHEN, CDR2 SYDVKM. The CDR3 covers 19 residues. The CDR3 coding sequence is TGTGCCAGCAGTCTCGGGACTAGCGGGATTTCGGCGAACACCGGGGAGCTGTTTTTT. Translated, it gives CASSLGTSGISANTGELFF.

The chain links TRBV4-2 to TRBJ2-1; D is perhaps TRBD2 (5 bases). V was pared by 3 bases and J by 4 bases, with 16 bases between. CDR1 is LGHNA and CDR2 is YNFKEQ in the germline V gene. The CDR3 extends over 16 amino acids. CDR3 protein: CASSQIIGSSYNEQFF. CDR3 nucleotide sequence: TGTGCCAGCAGCCAGATTATTGGGAGCAGTTACAATGAGCAGTTCTTC.

The rearrangement joins TRBV27 to TRBJ2-7, with 10 nucleotides matching TRBD2. Germline CDR1 is MNHEY and CDR2 is SMNVEV (reference sequence). V was pared by 1 base and J by 0 bases, with 3 bases of the junction left unmatched. CDR3 length equals 16 residues. The CDR3 region is CASSLYASGSSYEQYF. The CDR3 DNA is TGTGCCAGCAGTTTATATGCTAGCGGGAGCTCCTACGAGCAGTACTTC.

The chain employs TRBV5-4 and TRBJ2-7; D perhaps matches TRBD2 (6 bases). This CDR3 is 13 amino acids long. With 4 bases removed from V and 2 bases from J, the gap between germline ends came to 10 bases. The V gene's germline CDR1 is SGHNT and CDR2 YYREEE (reference sequence). The CDR3 here is CASSGTSPYEQYF. CDR3 bases: TGTGCCAGCAGCGGGACTTCTCCCTACGAGCAGTACTTC. The variable domain in full, with the rest retrieved from reference TRBV5-4 and TRBJ2-7, is ETGVTQSPTHLIKTRGQQVTLRCSSQSGHNTVSWYQQALGQGPQFIFQYYREEENGRGNFPPRFSGLQFPNYSSELNVNALELDDSALYLCASSGTSPYEQYFGPGTRLTVT.

CDR3 nucleotides: TGTGCCAGCAGCTTACAGGGGGCGCTTACTGAAGCTTTCTTT. Its translation is CASSLQGALTEAFF. The J gene is TRBJ1-1, the V gene TRBV5-5; 9 nucleotides agree with TRBD1. This CDR3 spans 14 amino acids. Germline trimming cut 2 bases from V and 5 bases from J; bases unmatched to any gene: 4. Germline V gene sequence: CDR1 SGHKS, CDR2 YYEKEE (reference sequence).

The rearrangement joins TRBV29-1 to TRBJ2-7, with unresolved D. Germline assignment: CDR1 SQVTM and CDR2 ANQGSEA. This CDR3 is 13 amino acids long. V lost 2 bases, J lost 3 bases, and 11 bases lay in between. The CDR3 loop reads CSVEIDFNYEQYF. DNA for the CDR3: TGCAGCGTTGAAATAGATTTTAACTACGAGCAGTACTTC.

This chain connects TRBV2 to TRBJ2-3; D remains unclear. This CDR3 is 13 amino acids long. V lost 7 bases and J 0 bases, leaving 8 bases between the germline ends. Germline CDR1 and CDR2: SNHLY and FYNNEI. The CDR3 bases are TGTGCCAGCAAGGAACAGAGCACAGATACGCAGTATTTT. This codes for CASKEQSTDTQYF.

This clone appeared a single time. The chain has TRBV29-1 and TRBJ1-1; D is uncertain. V was trimmed by 3 bases and J by 3 bases, leaving 8 bases between them. This CDR3 has 12 residues. CDR1 and CDR2 (germline): SQVTM, ANQGSEA. CDR3 region: CSVEEVYTEAFF. CDR3 bases: TGCAGCGTTGAGGAGGTGTACACTGAAGCTTTCTTT.

The rearrangement links TRBV27 to TRBJ1-2, with D tentatively TRBD1 (6 bases). Trimming left V 8 bases short and J 8 bases short, with 24 bases between. The CDR3 runs 15 residues. Germline loops: CDR1 MNHEY, CDR2 SMNVEV (reference sequence). The DNA of the CDR3 is TGTGCCAGCGGATTAGGGGGGGGCCGGCCCTCGGGCTACACCTTC. Encoded protein: CASGLGGGRPSGYTF.

The gene calls are TRBV18 and TRBJ1-2, with unresolved D. V gave up 6 bases and J gave up 2 bases, with 10 bases separating them. From germline, CDR1 is KGHSH and CDR2 LQKENI. CDR3 length equals 13 residues. Here the CDR3 reads CASSLGENYGYTF. CDR3 sequence (DNA): TGTGCCAGCTCCCTCGGGGAAAACTATGGCTACACCTTC.